These T cell receptor beta chains were read from a single sample in a study of blood T cell repertoires in COVID-19. The protocol was immunoSEQ multiplex PCR, while the TCRdb copy is restricted to in-frame clones and leaves out a portion. The sample holds 150,000 to 200,000 clones; 80% are singletons and the top ten take around 6.3%. The material sequenced was peripheral blood. The receptors stem from a man in his 70s with active or convalescent COVID-19. Both conserved end residues are part of each CDR3. D genes are given only for firm matches. Clone size is shown for a subset of rows, as once, few, many or a class of expanded clone.

TRBV4-1	TRBD1	TRBJ1-3	.	TGCGCCAGCGCGGAGGGGTGGACAGGACCTTCTGGAAACACCATATATTTT	CASAEGWTGPSGNTIYF
TRBV7-9	.	TRBJ2-5	once	TGTGCCAGCAGCTCTACAATCGGACTAACCCGAGGAGAGACCCAGTACTTC	CASSSTIGLTRGETQYF
TRBV6-1	.	TRBJ1-2	.	TGTGCCAGCAGTGAATCCTCGACAGCCCCCTATGGCTACACCTTC	CASSESSTAPYGYTF
TRBV6-1	.	TRBJ1-1	.	TGTGCCAGCAGTGAGGGGGACACCTACACTGAAGCTTTCTTT	CASSEGDTYTEAFF
TRBV6-5	.	TRBJ2-7	.	TGTGCCAGCAGTTACTCGATGCTGGGGGCTGGTTACGAGCAGTACTTC	CASSYSMLGAGYEQYF
TRBV12-3/TRBV12-4	.	TRBJ1-2	once	TGTGCCAGCAGTTTTGTAGAATATGGCTACACCTTC	CASSFVEYGYTF
TRBV4-2	TRBD2	TRBJ2-7	.	TGTGCCAGCAGCCTCCTGAAGGGACTAGCGGGGGGTGAGCAGTACTTC	CASSLLKGLAGGEQYF
TRBV2	TRBD2	TRBJ2-1	.	TGTGCCAGCAGTGATACTAGCGGGGGGCGTACCTCCTACAATGAGCAGTTCTTC	CASSDTSGGRTSYNEQFF
TRBV5-1	.	TRBJ1-2	.	TGCGCCAGCAGCTCATCGACAGGAACGCTAAACTATGGCTACACCTTC	CASSSSTGTLNYGYTF
TRBV4-2	.	TRBJ2-5	.	TGTGCCAGCAGCCAAAGGGGAGGCCGCGAGGCTGAAGAGACCCAGTACTTC	CASSQRGGREAEETQYF
TRBV5-5	TRBD2	TRBJ2-3	few	TGTGCCAGCAGCTCGAGCGGGAGTAAGGGAGATACGCAGTATTTT	CASSSSGSKGDTQYF
TRBV3-1/TRBV3-2	.	TRBJ1-3	.	TGTGCCAGCAGCCAAGCCCCTCCTGGAAACACCATATATTTT	CASSQAPPGNTIYF
TRBV6-5	TRBD1	TRBJ1-5	.	TGTGCCAGCAGTTACTCGTCGGGGACAGGGCAGCCCCAGCATTTT	CASSYSSGTGQPQHF
TRBV9	.	TRBJ2-3	.	TGTGCCAGCAGCGTAGTGGGACTGAGCACAGATACGCAGTATTTT	CASSVVGLSTDTQYF
TRBV9	TRBD2	TRBJ2-2	.	TGTGCCAGCAACCCCTCGGGGGGGTCCGGGGAGCTGTTTTTT	CASNPSGGSGELFF
TRBV6-7	.	TRBJ1-6	many	TGTGCCAGCAGCCCCATAAACGGGCTCCACTTT	CASSPINGLHF
TRBV11-2	.	TRBJ1-4	once	TGTGCCAGCAGCTTTTCTCGGGGGGCAACTAATGAAAAACTGTTTTTT	CASSFSRGATNEKLFF
TRBV10-3	.	TRBJ2-3	once	TGTGCTCTGGGGGCGGGAGACACAGATACGCAGTATTTT	CALGAGDTDTQYF
TRBV7-9	TRBD1	TRBJ1-1	once	TGTGCCAGCAGCCTAAAAGGACAGGGGGCGTTGGGCACTGAAGCTTTCTTT	CASSLKGQGALGTEAFF
TRBV13	TRBD1	TRBJ2-2	.	TGTGCCAGCAGCCGAGGACAGGGATCGAACACCGGGGAGCTGTTTTTT	CASSRGQGSNTGELFF
TRBV21-1	.	TRBJ1-2	.	TGTGCCAGCAGCAAAGGGCGTTTACGACAGGGGGATTATGGCTACACCTTC	CASSKGRLRQGDYGYTF
TRBV7-9	.	TRBJ2-7	.	TGTGCCACAAGCGGAATAGCGGCGAGCTCCTACGAGCAGTACTTC	CATSGIAASSYEQYF
TRBV11-2	.	TRBJ2-3	few	TGTGCCAGCAGCTTAGGTGCACGAGCCAGAGGGACAGATACGCAGTATTTT	CASSLGARARGTDTQYF
TRBV19	.	TRBJ2-2	.	TGTGCCAGTAGTTGGGCAGGGAAGGGCACCGGGGAGCTGTTTTTT	CASSWAGKGTGELFF
TRBV7-9	TRBD1	TRBJ1-3	.	TGTGCCAGCAGCCCGGACAGGGGATTGAGATCCTCTGGAAACACCATATATTTT	CASSPDRGLRSSGNTIYF
TRBV5-4	.	TRBJ2-7	.	TGTGCCAGCAACGCAGGGAGGAACGAGCAGTACTTC	CASNAGRNEQYF
TRBV6-5	.	TRBJ1-4	few	TGTGCCAGCCGGGACCGTCGGGGGGATGAAAAACTGTTTTTT	CASRDRRGDEKLFF
TRBV10-3	.	TRBJ2-1	once	TGTGCCATCAGTGAGGAGAGCGATGAGCAGTTCTTC	CAISEESDEQFF
TRBV6-2/TRBV6-3	TRBD1	TRBJ1-1	.	TGTGCCAGCAGTTCCGGGACAGGGGGATGGACTGAAGCTTTCTTT	CASSSGTGGWTEAFF
TRBV4-1	TRBD1	TRBJ1-2	.	TGCGCCAGCAGCCAAGTCGACAGGGAAGACTATGGCTACACCTTC	CASSQVDREDYGYTF
TRBV24-1	.	TRBJ1-5	few	TGTGCCACCAGTTGGAGGGATATGGGCAATCAGCCCCAGCATTTT	CATSWRDMGNQPQHF
TRBV19	.	TRBJ1-1	.	TGTGCCAGTAGCTCCGGGTCTTCAGGGACTGAAGCTTTCTTT	CASSSGSSGTEAFF
TRBV19	TRBD1	TRBJ1-2	.	TGTGCCAGTAGCCATTTCGGGACAGGGGGTAACTATGGCTACACCTTC	CASSHFGTGGNYGYTF
TRBV19	TRBD1	TRBJ1-5	once	TGTGCCAGTAGTATAACAACAGGGGGCGGTCAGCCCCAGCATTTT	CASSITTGGGQPQHF
TRBV30	.	TRBJ2-5	.	TGTGCCTGGAGTGTGGGGGGGGCGTACCAAGAGACCCAGTACTTC	CAWSVGGAYQETQYF
TRBV15	TRBD1	TRBJ2-1	.	TGTGCCACCAGCAGAGGGACAGGGGACAATGAGCAGTTCTTC	CATSRGTGDNEQFF
TRBV15	TRBD1	TRBJ1-6	few	TGTGCCACCAGACCCGGACAGGGGAGGGGACCCCTCCACTTT	CATRPGQGRGPLHF
TRBV6-2/TRBV6-3	.	TRBJ2-7	few	TGTGCCAGCAGCCATACAGGGTACGAGCAGTACTTC	CASSHTGYEQYF
TRBV5-1	.	TRBJ1-2	.	TGCGCCAGCAGCTTGGGACAGCAGAACTCCTATGGCTACACCTTC	CASSLGQQNSYGYTF
TRBV29-1	.	TRBJ1-2	.	TGCAGCGTTGTACCCGGGACACAAGGCTACACCTTC	CSVVPGTQGYTF
TRBV21-1	.	TRBJ2-5	.	TGTGCCAGCAGCCCGGACAGGGTGAGGGAAGAGACCCAGTACTTC	CASSPDRVREETQYF